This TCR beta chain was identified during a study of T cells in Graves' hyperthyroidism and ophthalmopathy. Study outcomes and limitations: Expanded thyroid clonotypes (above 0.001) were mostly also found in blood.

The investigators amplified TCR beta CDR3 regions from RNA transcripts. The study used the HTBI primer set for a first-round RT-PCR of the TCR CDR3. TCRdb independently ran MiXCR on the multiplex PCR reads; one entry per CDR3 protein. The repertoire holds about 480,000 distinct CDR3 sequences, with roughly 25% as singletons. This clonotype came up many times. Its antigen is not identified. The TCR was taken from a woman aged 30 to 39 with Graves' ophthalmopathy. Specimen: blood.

The chain's CDR3 is CASSLSRDNPLAQHF. In DNA form, the CDR3 reads TGTGCCAGCAGTTTATCCAGGGACAACCCTTTGGCCCAGCATTTT. V gene TRBV27 combines with J gene TRBJ1-5, with TRBD1 as a possible D gene (6 bases). Deletions cut 0 bases from V and 11 bases from J, with 17 bases between. The CDR3 covers 15 residues. CDR1 is MNHEY, CDR2 SMNVEV, per germline (reference sequence).